A selection of T cell receptor beta chains follows, all from one sample in a study of cytomegalovirus exposure and HLA in healthy donors. Profiling relied on immunoSEQ multiplex PCR, and the TCRdb table lists in-frame clones only, not all of them. Among 150,000 to 180,000 clones, 80% were seen once, and the ten largest hold 9.5% to 15%. Sequenced input: PBMCs. These receptors were collected from a young man in good health and CMV-seropositive. Each CDR3 is given with its conserved first and last residue. D genes are given only for firm matches. Size tells how often a clone was seen (once, few, many) or the class of an expanded clone, and some rows leave it out.

V gene,D gene,J gene,clone size,CDR3 DNA,CDR3 protein
TRBV10-3,TRBD2,TRBJ2-5,.,TGTGCCATCAGAGATAGCGGGCAAGAGACCCAGTACTTC,CAIRDSGQETQYF
TRBV5-6,TRBD2,TRBJ2-7,.,TGTGCCAGCAGCTTCAGGACTAGCGGCTACGAGCAGTACTTC,CASSFRTSGYEQYF
TRBV6-1,.,TRBJ2-1,.,TGTGCCAGCAAGAGGGACTCCTACAATGAGCAGTTCTTC,CASKRDSYNEQFF
TRBV5-8,.,TRBJ1-5,.,TGTGCCAGCAGCTTGGGTAGCGCTAGCCATAGCAATCAGCCCCAGCATTTT,CASSLGSASHSNQPQHF
TRBV7-9,.,TRBJ1-6,.,TGTGCCAGCAGTCGAGTCCAGGGTAATTCACCCCTCCACTTT,CASSRVQGNSPLHF
TRBV5-4,.,TRBJ1-4,.,TGTGCCAGCAGCTTGGGCAGGGAAAATGAAAAACTGTTTTTT,CASSLGRENEKLFF
TRBV19,TRBD1,TRBJ2-3,.,TGTGCCAGTGCCTCGACAGGGGGCACAGATACGCAGTATTTT,CASASTGGTDTQYF
TRBV29-1,.,TRBJ2-1,.,TGCAGCGTTTCTCAGGTTGGCGATGAGCAGTTCTTC,CSVSQVGDEQFF
TRBV4-1,TRBD2,TRBJ2-1,.,TGCGCCAGCAGCCAAGTCCTAGCGGGAGGTCGCAATGAGCAGTTCTTC,CASSQVLAGGRNEQFF
TRBV5-6,.,TRBJ2-3,.,TGTGCCAGCAGCGAGACGGGAGTGACGACAGATACGCAGTATTTT,CASSETGVTTDTQYF
TRBV6-1,TRBD1,TRBJ1-2,.,TGTGCCAGCCAAACAGGGGGGTCCTACGGCTACACCTTC,CASQTGGSYGYTF
TRBV27,.,TRBJ1-1,few,TGTGCCAGCAGTAGATCCGGGACAACTGAAGCTTTCTTT,CASSRSGTTEAFF
TRBV5-6,.,TRBJ1-1,.,TGTGCCAGCAGCTTGGTTCAGGGCAACACTGAAGCTTTCTTT,CASSLVQGNTEAFF
TRBV7-2,.,TRBJ2-3,.,TGTGCCAGCAGCTTAAACGGGGTGTCCACAGATACGCAGTATTTT,CASSLNGVSTDTQYF
TRBV9,TRBD2,TRBJ2-2,.,TGTGCCAGCAGCGTAGCGGCTAGCGGGATGACCGGGGAGCTGTTTTTT,CASSVAASGMTGELFF
TRBV7-2,.,TRBJ1-4,.,TGTGCCAGCAGCTTAGCGTCGACAGTGGAAAAACTGTTTTTT,CASSLASTVEKLFF
TRBV5-1,.,TRBJ1-1,.,TGCGCCAGCAGCTTGGGACGGGATGGGGGGGCCGGTAGATTACGCACTGAAGCTTTCTTT,CASSLGRDGGAGRLRTEAFF
TRBV5-1,.,TRBJ1-5,.,TGCGCCAGCAGCCCGGGGGGCAGTAATAATCAGCCCCAGCATTTT,CASSPGGSNNQPQHF
TRBV5-1,TRBD1,TRBJ1-2,.,TGCGCCAGCAGCTTAGGGGGACAGGGCTCCGGCTACACCTTC,CASSLGGQGSGYTF
TRBV7-2,TRBD2,TRBJ2-7,.,TGTGCCAGCAGCTTATTACTAGCGGGAGCAGGCGAGCAGTACTTC,CASSLLLAGAGEQYF
TRBV5-1,TRBD1,TRBJ2-3,.,TGCGCCAGCAGCGTCAGACAGGGCTCAGATACGCAGTATTTT,CASSVRQGSDTQYF
TRBV29-1,TRBD1,TRBJ1-5,.,TGCAGCGTTAAAAAAGGACAGGGGTCAAACCAGCATTTT,CSVKKGQGSNQHF
TRBV28,.,TRBJ1-2,once,TGTGCCAGCAGTTTGGGGGCTTCGGTCGACTATGGCTACACCTTC,CASSLGASVDYGYTF
TRBV5-4,TRBD1,TRBJ2-1,once,TGTGCCAGCAGCGAGCGACAGGGGGCGGATGAGCAGTTCTTC,CASSERQGADEQFF
TRBV2,TRBD1,TRBJ1-1,.,TGTGCCAGCAGAGATAGGACAGGAGCGAACACTGAAGCTTTCTTT,CASRDRTGANTEAFF
TRBV10-3,TRBD2,TRBJ2-1,.,TGTGCCATCAGTGAGTCGCGGGAGGCCCACAATGAGCAGTTCTTC,CAISESREAHNEQFF
TRBV6-1,TRBD2,TRBJ2-5,few,TGTGCCAGCAGTGAAGTGGGCCTAGCGGGAGGAGGAGAGACCCAGTACTTC,CASSEVGLAGGGETQYF
TRBV18,TRBD1,TRBJ2-4,.,TGTGCCAGCTCAGGACCGGGACAGCACCGAAACATTCAGTACTTC,CASSGPGQHRNIQYF
TRBV29-1,TRBD1,TRBJ2-7,.,TGCAGCGTGACGGGACAGGACTACGAGCAGTACTTC,CSVTGQDYEQYF
TRBV28,.,TRBJ2-5,.,TGTGCCAGCAGTCCTCCATTTTCGGACACAGAAGAGACCCAGTACTTC,CASSPPFSDTEETQYF
TRBV7-9,.,TRBJ2-1,.,TGTGCCAGCAGCTTCTCGCTCAGTGGCGGGGAGCAGTTCTTC,CASSFSLSGGEQFF
TRBV7-2,TRBD1,TRBJ1-2,.,TGTGCCAGCAGCTTGGCCGGGACAGTGGGCGCTGGCTACACCTTC,CASSLAGTVGAGYTF
TRBV27,TRBD1,TRBJ1-1,.,TGTGCCAGCAGTTTATCCCAGGGGGCTTCCACTGAAGCTTTCTTT,CASSLSQGASTEAFF
TRBV5-4,.,TRBJ1-1,few,TGTGCCAGCAGCTTCGGAGGGGCCAACACTGAAGCTTTCTTT,CASSFGGANTEAFF
TRBV7-2,TRBD1,TRBJ2-6,.,TGTGCCAGCAGCTTATGGGACGGCAGGGGGCGTTCTGGGGCCAACGTCCTGACTTTC,CASSLWDGRGRSGANVLTF
TRBV7-7,.,TRBJ2-7,few,TGTGCTAGCAGCATAGGGGACTCCGGCTCCTACGAGCAGTACTTC,CASSIGDSGSYEQYF
TRBV7-9,.,TRBJ2-3,.,TGTGCCAGCAGCTTCGGGACAACCACTTCCACAGATACGCAGTATTTT,CASSFGTTTSTDTQYF
TRBV10-1,TRBD1,TRBJ2-7,.,TGCGCCAGCAGTGAACAGGGGTCGGGCGAGCAGTACTTC,CASSEQGSGEQYF
TRBV28,.,TRBJ1-1,.,TGTGCCAGCAGTTTATCGGGGGTAGCTGAAGCTTTCTTT,CASSLSGVAEAFF
TRBV5-1,.,TRBJ2-2,.,TGCGCCAGCAGCTTTCTATCGGGAGACACCGGGGAGCTGTTTTTT,CASSFLSGDTGELFF
TRBV4-1,.,TRBJ1-1,.,TGCGCCAGCAGCCACAGATCAGGAAACACTGAAGCTTTCTTT,CASSHRSGNTEAFF
TRBV29-1,TRBD2,TRBJ2-7,.,TGCAGCGTTTGGGGAGGGGCAGGTCGGGTGTACGAGCAGTACTTC,CSVWGGAGRVYEQYF
TRBV5-6,TRBD1,TRBJ1-1,.,TGTGCCAGCAGCTTGCGGGCAGGGGGTAACACTGAAGCTTTCTTT,CASSLRAGGNTEAFF
TRBV7-3,TRBD2,TRBJ2-1,.,TGTGCCAGCAGCCTCCAGCGGGAGGGTTCAGGCAATGAGCAGTTCTTC,CASSLQREGSGNEQFF
TRBV2,TRBD1,TRBJ2-4,.,TGTGCCAGCAGTGAAGCGCTGACAGGGTACGGGCAAAAAGACATTCAGTACTTC,CASSEALTGYGQKDIQYF